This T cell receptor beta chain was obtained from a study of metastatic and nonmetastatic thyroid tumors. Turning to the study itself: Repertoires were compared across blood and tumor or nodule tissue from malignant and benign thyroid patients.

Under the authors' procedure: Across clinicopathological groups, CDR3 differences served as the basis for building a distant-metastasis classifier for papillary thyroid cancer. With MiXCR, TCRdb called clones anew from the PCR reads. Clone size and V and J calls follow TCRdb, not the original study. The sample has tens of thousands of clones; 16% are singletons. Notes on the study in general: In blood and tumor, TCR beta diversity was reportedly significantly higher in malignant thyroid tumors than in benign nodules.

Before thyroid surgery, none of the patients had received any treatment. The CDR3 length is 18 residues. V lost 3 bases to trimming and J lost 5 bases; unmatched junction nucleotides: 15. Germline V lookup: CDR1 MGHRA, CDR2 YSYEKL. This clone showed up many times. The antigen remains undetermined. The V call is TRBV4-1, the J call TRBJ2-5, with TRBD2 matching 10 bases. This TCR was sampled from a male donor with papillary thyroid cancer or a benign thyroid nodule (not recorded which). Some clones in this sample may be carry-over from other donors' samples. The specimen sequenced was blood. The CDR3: CASSHPSASGSRGETQYF. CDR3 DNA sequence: TGCGCCAGCAGCCACCCAAGCGCTAGCGGGAGCCGGGGGGAGACCCAGTACTTC.